Listed here is a single T cell receptor beta chain. Its antigen is as yet unknown. Second doses were pooled across both intervals (about 4 or about 12 weeks). These data originate in a study of T cell responses to AZD1222 COVID-19 vaccine. Study-level results: Spike-specific TCR breadth rose after two AZD1222 doses, and depth rose as well. Donors in the cohort were predominantly white British and more often female, and clonal diversity was possibly underestimated.

Measured with immunoSEQ multiplex PCR; TCRdb has only the in-frame clones, and not every one. This table holds some 160,000 clones, approximately 91% found once. Trimming took 2 bases from V and 4 from J; bases not matched to a gene: 8. Germline V gives CDR1 SGHKS, CDR2 YYEKEE (reference sequence). The CDR3 has 16 residues. The sequenced sample was peripheral blood, obtained 28 days after the second AZD1222 dose. The sequence was collected from an adult who received the AZD1222 COVID-19 vaccine. The rearrangement uses TRBV5-5 and TRBJ2-1; 8 bases align to TRBD2. CDR3 sequence (DNA): TGTGCCAGCAGCTTCGCCGGCCGGGGGGGTTACAATGAGCAGTTCTTC. It translates to CASSFAGRGGYNEQFF.